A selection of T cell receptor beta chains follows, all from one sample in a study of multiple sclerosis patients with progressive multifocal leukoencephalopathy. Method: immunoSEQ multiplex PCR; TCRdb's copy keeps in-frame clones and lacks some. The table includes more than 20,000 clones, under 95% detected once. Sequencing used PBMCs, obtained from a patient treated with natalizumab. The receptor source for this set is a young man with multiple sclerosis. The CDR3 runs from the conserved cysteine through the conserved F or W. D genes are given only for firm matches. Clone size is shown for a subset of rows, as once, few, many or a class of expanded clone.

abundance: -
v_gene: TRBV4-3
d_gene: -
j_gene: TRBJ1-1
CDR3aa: CASSQDWGGTEAFF
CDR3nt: TGCGCCAGCAGCCAAGATTGGGGAGGCACTGAAGCTTTCTTT

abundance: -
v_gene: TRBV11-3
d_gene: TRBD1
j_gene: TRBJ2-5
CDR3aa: CASSRDRGQQETQYF
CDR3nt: TGTGCCAGCAGCCGGGACAGGGGACAACAAGAGACCCAGTACTTC

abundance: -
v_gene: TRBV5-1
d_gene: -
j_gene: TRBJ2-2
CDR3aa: CASSLAVAGVGELFF
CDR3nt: TGCGCCAGCAGCTTGGCGGTGGCAGGGGTCGGGGAGCTGTTTTTT

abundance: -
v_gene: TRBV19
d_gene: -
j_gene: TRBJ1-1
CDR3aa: CASSWEGATTEAFF
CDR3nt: TGTGCCAGTAGTTGGGAGGGTGCTACCACTGAAGCTTTCTTT

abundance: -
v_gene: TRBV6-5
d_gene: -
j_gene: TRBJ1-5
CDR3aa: CASSYSGRSNQPQHF
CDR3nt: TGTGCCAGCAGTTACTCAGGACGGAGCAATCAGCCCCAGCATTTT

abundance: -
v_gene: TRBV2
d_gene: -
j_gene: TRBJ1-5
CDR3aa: CASTWTLYSNQPQHF
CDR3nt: TGTGCCAGCACCTGGACACTGTATAGCAATCAGCCCCAGCATTTT

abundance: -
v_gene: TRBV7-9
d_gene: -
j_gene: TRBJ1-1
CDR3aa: CASSPRGNTEAFF
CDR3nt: TGTGCCAGCAGCCCTCGGGGTAACACTGAAGCTTTCTTT

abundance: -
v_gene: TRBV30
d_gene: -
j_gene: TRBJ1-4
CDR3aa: CAWSVTGLEKLFF
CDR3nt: TGTGCCTGGAGTGTTACAGGCCTTGAAAAACTGTTTTTT

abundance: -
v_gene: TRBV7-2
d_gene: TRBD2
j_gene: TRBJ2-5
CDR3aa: CASSLALAAFRETQYF
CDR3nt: TGTGCCAGCAGCTTAGCGCTAGCGGCCTTTCGAGAGACCCAGTACTTC

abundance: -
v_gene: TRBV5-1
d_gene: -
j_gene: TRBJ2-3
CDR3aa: CASSQYSHLTDTQYF
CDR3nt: TGCGCCAGCAGCCAGTACTCCCACCTCACAGATACGCAGTATTTT

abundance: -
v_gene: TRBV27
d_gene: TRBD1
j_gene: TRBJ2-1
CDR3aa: CASRAGGSYEQFF
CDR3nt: TGTGCCAGCAGGGCAGGGGGCTCGTATGAGCAGTTCTTC

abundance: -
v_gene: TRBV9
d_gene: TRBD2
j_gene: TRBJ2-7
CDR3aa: CASSPGLAASYEQYF
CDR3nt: TGTGCCAGCAGCCCGGGACTAGCGGCCTCCTACGAGCAGTACTTC

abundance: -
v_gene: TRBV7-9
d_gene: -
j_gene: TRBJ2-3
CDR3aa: CASSAGGGSIDTQYF
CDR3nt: TGTGCCAGCAGCGCAGGGGGCGGGAGTATAGATACGCAGTATTTT

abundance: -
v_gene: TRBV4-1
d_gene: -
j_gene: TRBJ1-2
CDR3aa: CASSPPGRNYGYTF
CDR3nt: TGCGCCAGCAGCCCCCCAGGGCGTAACTATGGCTACACCTTC

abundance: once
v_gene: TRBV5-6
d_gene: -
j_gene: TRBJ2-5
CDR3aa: CASSLAGYPPETQYF
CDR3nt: TGTGCCAGCAGCTTGGCGGGATACCCCCCAGAGACCCAGTACTTC

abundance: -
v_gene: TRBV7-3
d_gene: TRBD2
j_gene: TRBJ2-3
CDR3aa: CASSPRLAGETDTQYF
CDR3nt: TGTGCCAGCAGCCCCCGACTAGCGGGAGAAACAGATACGCAGTATTTT

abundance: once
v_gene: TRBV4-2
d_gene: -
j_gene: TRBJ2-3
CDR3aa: CASSQDGVVTDTQYF
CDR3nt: TGTGCCAGCAGCCAAGATGGGGTAGTCACAGATACGCAGTATTTT

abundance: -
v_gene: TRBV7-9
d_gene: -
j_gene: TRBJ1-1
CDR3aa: CASSLSEPEAFF
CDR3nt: TGTGCCAGCAGCCTTAGCGAGCCTGAAGCTTTCTTT

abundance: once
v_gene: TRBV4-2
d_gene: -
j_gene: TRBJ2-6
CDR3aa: CASSQEGSRGANVLTF
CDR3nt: TGTGCCAGCAGCCAAGAGGGGTCAAGGGGGGCCAACGTCCTGACTTTC

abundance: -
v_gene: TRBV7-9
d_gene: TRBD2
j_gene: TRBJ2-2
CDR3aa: CASSHPGLAWNTGELFF
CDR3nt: TGTGCCAGCAGCCACCCGGGACTAGCGTGGAACACCGGGGAGCTGTTTTTT

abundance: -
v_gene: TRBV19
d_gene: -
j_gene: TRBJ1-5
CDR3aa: CASSIENSVSGNQPQHF
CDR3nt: TGTGCCAGTAGTATAGAAAACAGCGTATCTGGGAATCAGCCCCAGCATTTT

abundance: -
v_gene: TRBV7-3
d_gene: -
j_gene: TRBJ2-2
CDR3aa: CASSLLNTGELFF
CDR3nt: TGTGCCAGCAGCCTTTTAAACACCGGGGAGCTGTTTTTT

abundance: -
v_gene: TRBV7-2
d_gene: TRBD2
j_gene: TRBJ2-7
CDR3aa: CASSEIGTSGPLSYEQYF
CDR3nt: TGTGCCAGCAGCGAGATCGGGACTAGCGGACCTCTCTCCTACGAGCAGTACTTC

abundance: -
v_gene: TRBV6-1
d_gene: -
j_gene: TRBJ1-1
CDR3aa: CASSSRGNTEAFF
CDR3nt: TGTGCCAGCAGCTCCAGGGGGAACACTGAAGCTTTCTTT

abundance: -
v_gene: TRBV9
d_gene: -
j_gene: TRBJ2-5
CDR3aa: CASSVGGRETQYF
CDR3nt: TGTGCCAGCAGCGTAGGAGGGAGAGAGACCCAGTACTTC

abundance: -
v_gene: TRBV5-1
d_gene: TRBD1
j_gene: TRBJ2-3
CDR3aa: CASSFVDRGWTDTQYF
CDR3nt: TGCGCCAGCAGCTTTGTCGACAGGGGGTGGACAGATACGCAGTATTTT

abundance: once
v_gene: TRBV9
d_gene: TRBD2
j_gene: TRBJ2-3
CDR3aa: CASSVSGRASKDTQYF
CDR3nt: TGTGCCAGCAGCGTAAGCGGGAGGGCCAGTAAAGATACGCAGTATTTT

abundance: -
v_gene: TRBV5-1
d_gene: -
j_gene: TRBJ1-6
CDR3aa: CASSDVSSNSPLHF
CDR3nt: TGCGCCAGCAGCGACGTCTCGTCTAATTCACCCCTCCACTTT